Below, one TCR beta chain is given with its context. Its antigen is undetermined. Healthy adults negative for HIV, lacking recent acute infections or vaccinations, served as donors. The assay was immunoSEQ multiplex PCR, and TCRdb's table has in-frame clones only and misses some. The repertoire holds over 150,000 clones, approximately 70% seen once, with about 10% in the top ten. Trimming stripped 0 bases from V and 3 bases from J, with 10 bases between. The CDR3 is 14 residues long. Looked up from germline, CDR1 is SGDLS and CDR2 is YYNGEE. The sample comes from a study of shared clonotypes between healthy human individuals. As for the study in general: The plates for each donor numbered three CD4 naive, three CD4 memory, two CD8 naive and one CD8 memory.

General study findings and limits: Represented diversity (both genetic and exposure-history) was limited by the small number of donors. It was the non-shared clonotypes that had lower generation probabilities than clonotypes shared by all four donors.

Material: memory CD4+ T cells sorted from blood. Subset defined: CD45RA-negative fraction. V and J are TRBV9 and TRBJ2-7; D remains unclear. The TCR comes from a man aged 25 to 40 in good health. The CDR3 DNA follows: TGTGCCAGCAGCGTAGGTAACCTCGTCTACGAGCAGTACTTC. As protein: CASSVGNLVYEQYF.